This entry describes one TCR beta chain. Exposed participants encountered a COVID-19 case during the 2 weeks preceding study entry. This sample was taken from a study of blood T cell repertoires in COVID-19. Study-wide context: Both acute and convalescent COVID-19 samples were obtained from the United States, Italy and Spain.

V was trimmed by 5 bases and J by 6 bases, leaving 10 bases between them. The CDR3 contains 12 residues. Per the germline V gene, CDR1 is MNHEY and CDR2 is SVGEGT. In the study's own analysis: It was from reference gene primer amplification that nucleated cell counts were estimated. The data were produced by immunoSEQ multiplex PCR, yet TCRdb's version contains in-frame clones alone and is incomplete. For V, J and clone size, that table is used; D and trimming come from the DNA. This repertoire shows 350,000 or so clones, roughly 90% found once; its top ten account for 0.95% to 1.1%. The sequenced sample consisted of PBMCs or T cells enriched from blood (not recorded which). This sequence originates from a woman aged 25-40 years who had been exposed to COVID-19. This rearrangement joins TRBV6-2 or TRBV6-3 to TRBJ1-2, with D perhaps TRBD1 (6 bases). DNA for the CDR3: TGTGCCAGCAGTGACCCAGGGGATGGCTACACCTTC. Its protein product is CASSDPGDGYTF.